This T cell receptor beta chain was recovered during a study of CD8+CD57+ T cells in acquired aplastic anemia. This CDR3 has 15 amino acids. Germline V gene sequence: CDR1 SNHLY, CDR2 FYNNEI. Trimming cost V 6 bases and J 4 bases; bases outside gene matches: 11. For sequencing, patients were chosen who had shown expansion of CD8+CD57+ cells by flow cytometry. It was genomic DNA that served as the template for profiling TCR beta VDJ and CDR3. TCRdb reanalysed the reads using MiXCR and keeps one entry per CDR3 protein. The profile shows 150,000 to 200,000 distinct CDR3 sequences, around 48% of them singletons.

This receptor was obtained from a human donor with aplastic anemia. Sample: sorted CD4+, CD8+, or CD8+CD57+ T cells (not recorded which) from PBMCs. This chain links TRBV2 with TRBJ2-7; 8 bases are shared with TRBD2. CDR3 DNA: TGTGCCAGCAGGGATCCACGGGGGGGACTATACGAGCAGTACTTC. Translation: CASRDPRGGLYEQYF. The whole variable domain, filled in from reference TRBV2 and TRBJ2-7, reads EPEVTQTPSHQVTQMGQEVILRCVPISNHLYFYWYRQILGQKVEFLVSFYNNEISEKSEIFDDQFSVERPDGSNFTLKIRSTKLEDSAMYFCASRDPRGGLYEQYFGPGTRLTVT.